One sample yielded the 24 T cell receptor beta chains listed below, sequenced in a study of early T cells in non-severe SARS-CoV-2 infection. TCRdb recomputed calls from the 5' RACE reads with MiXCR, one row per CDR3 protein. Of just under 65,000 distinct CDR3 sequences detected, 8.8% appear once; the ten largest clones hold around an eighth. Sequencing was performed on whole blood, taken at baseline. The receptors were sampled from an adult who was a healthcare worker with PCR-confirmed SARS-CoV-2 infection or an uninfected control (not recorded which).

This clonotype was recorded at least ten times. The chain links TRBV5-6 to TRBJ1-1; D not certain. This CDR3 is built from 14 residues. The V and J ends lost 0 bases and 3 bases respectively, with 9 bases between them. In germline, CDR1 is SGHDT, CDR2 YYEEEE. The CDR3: CASSLVGFDTEAFF. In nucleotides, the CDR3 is TGTGCCAGCAGCTTGGTGGGGTTTGACACTGAAGCTTTCTTT.

CDR3 loop: CASSSQPGLAGAGGELFF. The CDR3 DNA reads as TGTGCCAGCAGTTCCCAACCGGGACTAGCGGGAGCCGGCGGGGAGCTGTTTTTT. V usage is TRBV27 and J usage is TRBJ2-2; 14 bases agree with TRBD2. The CDR3 contains 18 residues. The germline V gene has CDR1 MNHEY and CDR2 SMNVEV (reference sequence). V gave up 4 bases and J gave up 7 bases; unmatched junction bases: 11.

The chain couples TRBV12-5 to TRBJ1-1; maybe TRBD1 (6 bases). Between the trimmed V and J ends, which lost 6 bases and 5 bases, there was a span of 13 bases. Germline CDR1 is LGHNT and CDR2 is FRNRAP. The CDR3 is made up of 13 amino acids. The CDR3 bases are TGTGCTAGTGGCTCTACAGGGAGAACTGAAGCTTTCTTT. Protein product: CASGSTGRTEAFF.

DNA for the CDR3: TGTGCCAGTAGTATGAGTGAGGGAGATGTCTACAATGAGCAGTTCTTC. Its translation: CASSMSEGDVYNEQFF. The chain combines TRBV19 with TRBJ2-1; TRBD2 is a possible D gene (5 bases). Trimming stripped 3 bases from V and 3 bases from J, with 15 bases between. Per germline, CDR1 LNHDA and CDR2 SQIVND (reference sequence). The length of the CDR3 is 16 residues.

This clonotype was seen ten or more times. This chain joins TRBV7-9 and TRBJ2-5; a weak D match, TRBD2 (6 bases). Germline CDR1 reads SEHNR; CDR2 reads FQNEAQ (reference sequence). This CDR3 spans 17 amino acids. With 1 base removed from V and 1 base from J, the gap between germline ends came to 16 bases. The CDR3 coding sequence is TGTGCCAGCAGCTTAGGAAGGGGTAGCGGATCCCAAGAGACCCAGTACTTC. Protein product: CASSLGRGSGSQETQYF.

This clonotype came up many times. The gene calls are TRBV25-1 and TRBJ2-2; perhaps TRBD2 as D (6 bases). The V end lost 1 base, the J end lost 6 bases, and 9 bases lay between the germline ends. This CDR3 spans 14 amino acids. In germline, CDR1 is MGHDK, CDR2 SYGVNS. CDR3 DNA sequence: TGTGCCAGCAGTGAATTCGGGGGACCCGGGGAGCTGTTTTTT. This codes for CASSEFGGPGELFF.

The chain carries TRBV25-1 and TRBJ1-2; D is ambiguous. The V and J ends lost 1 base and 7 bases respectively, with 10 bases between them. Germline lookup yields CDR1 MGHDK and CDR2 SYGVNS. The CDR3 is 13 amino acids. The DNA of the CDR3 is TGTGCCAGCAGTGAATTCTACAGCTCTGGCTACACCTTC. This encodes CASSEFYSSGYTF.

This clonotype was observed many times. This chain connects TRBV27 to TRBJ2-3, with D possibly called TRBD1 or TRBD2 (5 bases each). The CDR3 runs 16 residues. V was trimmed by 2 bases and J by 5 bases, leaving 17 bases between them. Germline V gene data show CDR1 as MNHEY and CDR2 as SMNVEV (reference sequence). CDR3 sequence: CASSLTGTYAKDTQYF. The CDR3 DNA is TGTGCCAGCAGTTTAACCGGGACCTACGCGAAAGATACGCAGTATTTT.

As DNA, the CDR3 is TGCGCCAGCAGCCCAGCGGGGCAGTTCTACAATGAGCAGTTCTTC. Its protein product is CASSPAGQFYNEQFF. The chain combines TRBV5-1 with TRBJ2-1; 7 bases are a match to TRBD2. CDR3 length: 15 residues. The junction had 7 bases not matched to a gene; V was cut back by 4 bases and J by 3 bases. CDR1 is SGHRS and CDR2 is YFSETQ in the germline V gene.

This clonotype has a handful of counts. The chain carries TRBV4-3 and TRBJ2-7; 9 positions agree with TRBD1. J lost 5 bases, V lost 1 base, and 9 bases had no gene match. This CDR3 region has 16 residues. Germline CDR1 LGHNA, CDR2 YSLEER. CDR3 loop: CASSQGTGTGYHEQYF. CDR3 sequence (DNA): TGCGCCAGCAGCCAAGGCACCGGGACAGGGTACCACGAGCAGTACTTC.

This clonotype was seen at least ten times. In DNA form, the CDR3 reads TGTGCCAGCAGTTACGACAGTGCGACCGGGGAGCTGTTTTTT. Translated: CASSYDSATGELFF. This rearrangement joins TRBV6-5 to TRBJ2-2; possibly TRBD1 for D (5 bases). This CDR3 has 14 residues. CDR1 and CDR2 from the germline V gene are MNHEY and SVGAGI. The V gene lost 2 bases and the J gene lost 5 bases, with 9 bases spanning the gap.

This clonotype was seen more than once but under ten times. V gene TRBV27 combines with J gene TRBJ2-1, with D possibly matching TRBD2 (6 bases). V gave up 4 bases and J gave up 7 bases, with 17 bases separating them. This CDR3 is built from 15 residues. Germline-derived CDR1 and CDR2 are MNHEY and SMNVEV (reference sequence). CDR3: CASSSLQGGGNEQFF. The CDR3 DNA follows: TGTGCCAGCAGTTCCCTTCAGGGAGGCGGGAATGAGCAGTTCTTC.

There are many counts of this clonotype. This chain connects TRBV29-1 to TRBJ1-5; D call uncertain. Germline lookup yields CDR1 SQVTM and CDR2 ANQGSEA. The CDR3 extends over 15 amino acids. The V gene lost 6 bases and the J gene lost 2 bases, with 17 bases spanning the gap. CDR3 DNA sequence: TGCAGCGTCGCAGACGGGGTATTGGGCAATCAGCCCCAGCATTTT. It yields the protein CSVADGVLGNQPQHF.

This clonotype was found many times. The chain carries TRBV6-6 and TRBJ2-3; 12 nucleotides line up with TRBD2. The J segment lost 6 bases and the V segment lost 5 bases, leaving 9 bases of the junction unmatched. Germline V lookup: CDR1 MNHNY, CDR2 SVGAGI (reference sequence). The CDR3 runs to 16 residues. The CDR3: CASSPPSGRAGDTQYF. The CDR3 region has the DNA TGTGCCAGCAGTCCCCCTAGCGGGAGGGCCGGGGATACGCAGTATTTT.

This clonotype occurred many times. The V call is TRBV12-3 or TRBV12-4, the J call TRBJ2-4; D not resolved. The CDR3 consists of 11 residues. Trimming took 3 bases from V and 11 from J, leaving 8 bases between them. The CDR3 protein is CASSFLGLQYF. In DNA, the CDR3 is TGTGCCAGCAGTTTTCTGGGTCTTCAGTACTTC.

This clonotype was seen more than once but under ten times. The CDR3 sequence: CASSGSSSSSYEQYF. The CDR3 nucleotides are TGCGCCAGCAGCGGGTCGAGCTCTAGCTCCTACGAGCAGTACTTC. This rearrangement joins TRBV5-1 to TRBJ2-7; D is undetermined. The length of the CDR3 is 15 residues. The V gene lost 4 bases and the J gene lost 0 bases, with 14 bases spanning the gap. CDR1 and CDR2 from the germline V gene are SGHRS and YFSETQ.

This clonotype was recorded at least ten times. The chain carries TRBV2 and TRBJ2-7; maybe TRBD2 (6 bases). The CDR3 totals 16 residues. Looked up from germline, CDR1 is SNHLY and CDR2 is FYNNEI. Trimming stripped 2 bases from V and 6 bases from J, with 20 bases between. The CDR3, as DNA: TGTGCCAGCAGTGAATTCTTTGGGGGGAGTCGCTCCGAGCAGTACTTC. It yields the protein CASSEFFGGSRSEQYF.

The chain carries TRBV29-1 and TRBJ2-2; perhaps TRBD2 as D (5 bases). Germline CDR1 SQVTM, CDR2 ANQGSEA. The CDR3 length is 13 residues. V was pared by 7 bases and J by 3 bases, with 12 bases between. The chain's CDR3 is CSGTDFYTGELFF. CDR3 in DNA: TGCAGCGGGACTGATTTTTACACCGGGGAGCTGTTTTTT.

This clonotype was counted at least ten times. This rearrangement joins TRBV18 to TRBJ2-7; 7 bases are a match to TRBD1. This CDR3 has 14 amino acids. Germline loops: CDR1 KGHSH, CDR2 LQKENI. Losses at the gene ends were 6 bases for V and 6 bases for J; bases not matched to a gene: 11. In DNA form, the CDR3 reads TGTGCCAGCTCTGAACAGGGGAAAGCGAGCGAGCAGTACTTC. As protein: CASSEQGKASEQYF.

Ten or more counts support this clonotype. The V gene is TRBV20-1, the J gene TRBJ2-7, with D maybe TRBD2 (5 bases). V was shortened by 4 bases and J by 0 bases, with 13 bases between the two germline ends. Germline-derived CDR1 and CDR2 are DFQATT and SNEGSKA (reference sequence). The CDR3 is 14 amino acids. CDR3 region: CSAMTTLNSYEQYF. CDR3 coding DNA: TGCAGTGCTATGACTACCTTGAACTCCTACGAGCAGTACTTC.

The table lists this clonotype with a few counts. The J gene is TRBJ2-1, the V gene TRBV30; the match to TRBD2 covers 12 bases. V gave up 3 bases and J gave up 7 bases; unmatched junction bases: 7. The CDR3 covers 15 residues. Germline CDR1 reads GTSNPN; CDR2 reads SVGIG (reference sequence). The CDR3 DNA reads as TGTGCCTGGAGCCTCGGACTAGCGGGACGAAATGAGCAGTTCTTC. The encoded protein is CAWSLGLAGRNEQFF.

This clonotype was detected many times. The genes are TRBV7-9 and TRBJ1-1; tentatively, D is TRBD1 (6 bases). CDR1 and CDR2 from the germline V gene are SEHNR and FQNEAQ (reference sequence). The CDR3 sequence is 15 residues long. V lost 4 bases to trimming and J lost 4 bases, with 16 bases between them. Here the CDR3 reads CASSSKGGASTEAFF. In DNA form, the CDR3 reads TGTGCCAGCAGCTCGAAAGGGGGTGCGAGCACTGAAGCTTTCTTT.

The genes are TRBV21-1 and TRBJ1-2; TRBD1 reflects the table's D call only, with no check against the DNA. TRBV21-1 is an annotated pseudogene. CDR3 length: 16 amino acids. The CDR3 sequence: CASSKDADRGNYGYTF. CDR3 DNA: TGTGCCAGCAGCAAAGACGCGGACAGGGGCAACTATGGCTACACCTTC.

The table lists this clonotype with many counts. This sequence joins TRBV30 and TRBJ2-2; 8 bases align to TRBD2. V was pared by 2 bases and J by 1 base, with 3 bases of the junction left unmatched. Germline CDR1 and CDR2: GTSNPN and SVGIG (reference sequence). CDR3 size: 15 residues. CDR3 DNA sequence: TGTGCCTGGAGTCGGGAGGGACGGAACACCGGGGAGCTGTTTTTT. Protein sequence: CAWSREGRNTGELFF. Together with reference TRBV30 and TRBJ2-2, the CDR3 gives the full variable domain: SQTIHQWPATLVQPVGSPLSLECTVEGTSNPNLYWYRQAAGRGLQLLFYSVGIGQISSEVPQNLSASRPQDRQFILSSKKLLLSDSGFYLCAWSREGRNTGELFFGEGSRLTVL.